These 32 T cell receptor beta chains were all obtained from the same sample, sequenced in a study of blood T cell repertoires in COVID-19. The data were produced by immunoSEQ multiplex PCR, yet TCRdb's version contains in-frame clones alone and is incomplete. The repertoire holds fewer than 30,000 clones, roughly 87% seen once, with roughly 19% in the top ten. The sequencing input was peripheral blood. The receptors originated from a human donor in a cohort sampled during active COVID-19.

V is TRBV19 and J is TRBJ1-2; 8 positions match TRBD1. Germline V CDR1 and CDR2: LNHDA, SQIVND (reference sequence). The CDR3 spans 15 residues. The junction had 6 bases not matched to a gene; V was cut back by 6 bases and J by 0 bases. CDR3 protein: CASSRAGGPNYGYTF. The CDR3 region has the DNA TGTGCCAGTAGCCGAGCAGGGGGCCCTAACTATGGCTACACCTTC.

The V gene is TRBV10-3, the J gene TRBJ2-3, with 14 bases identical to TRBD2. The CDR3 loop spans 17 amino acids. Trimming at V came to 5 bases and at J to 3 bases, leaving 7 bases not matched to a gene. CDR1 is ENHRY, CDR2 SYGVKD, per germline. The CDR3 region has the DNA TGTGCCATCAGTCCGGGACTAGCGGGAGTTGGAACAGATACGCAGTATTTT. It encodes CAISPGLAGVGTDTQYF.

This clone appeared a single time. Here the CDR3 reads CASSYAGTSVTYEQYF. The CDR3 bases are TGTGCCAGCAGTTACGCTGGGACTAGCGTGACCTACGAGCAGTACTTC. The rearrangement links TRBV6-2 or TRBV6-3 to TRBJ2-7; TRBD2 matches at 10 bases. This CDR3 has 16 residues. After removal of 2 bases from V and 2 bases from J, the junction contained 6 bases not matched to a gene. Germline V CDR1 and CDR2: MNHEY, SVGEGT.

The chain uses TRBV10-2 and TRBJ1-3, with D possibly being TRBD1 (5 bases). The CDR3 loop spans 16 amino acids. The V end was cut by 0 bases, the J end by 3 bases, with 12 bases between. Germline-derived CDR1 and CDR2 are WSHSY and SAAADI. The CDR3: CASSESSGGNGNTIYF. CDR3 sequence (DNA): TGCGCCAGCAGTGAGTCATCGGGGGGGAATGGAAACACCATATATTTT.

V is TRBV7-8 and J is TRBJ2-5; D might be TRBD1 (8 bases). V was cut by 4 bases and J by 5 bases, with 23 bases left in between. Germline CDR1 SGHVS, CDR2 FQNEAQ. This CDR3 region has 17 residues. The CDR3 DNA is TGTGCCAGCAGCTCCCACAGGGGGGGCGGGAGCGGGGAGACCCAGTACTTC. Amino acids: CASSSHRGGGSGETQYF.

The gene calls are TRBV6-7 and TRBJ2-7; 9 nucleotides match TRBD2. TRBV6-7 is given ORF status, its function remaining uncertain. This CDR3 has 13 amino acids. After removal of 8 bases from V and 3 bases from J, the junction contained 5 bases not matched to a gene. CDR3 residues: CASRSGRRYEQYF. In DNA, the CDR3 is TGTGCCAGCCGTAGCGGGAGACGCTACGAGCAGTACTTC.

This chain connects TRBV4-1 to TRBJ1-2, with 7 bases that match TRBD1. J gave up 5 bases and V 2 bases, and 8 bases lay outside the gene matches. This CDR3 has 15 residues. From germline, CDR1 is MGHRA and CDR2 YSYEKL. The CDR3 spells CASSQMDRSIYGYTF. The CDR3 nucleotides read TGCGCCAGCAGCCAAATGGACAGGAGCATTTATGGCTACACCTTC.

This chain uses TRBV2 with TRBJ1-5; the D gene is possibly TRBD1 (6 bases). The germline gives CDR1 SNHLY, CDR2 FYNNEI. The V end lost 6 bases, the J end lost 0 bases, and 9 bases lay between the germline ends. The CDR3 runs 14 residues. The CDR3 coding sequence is TGTGCCAGCAGCAGGGGTTTTAGCAATCAGCCCCAGCATTTT. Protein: CASSRGFSNQPQHF.

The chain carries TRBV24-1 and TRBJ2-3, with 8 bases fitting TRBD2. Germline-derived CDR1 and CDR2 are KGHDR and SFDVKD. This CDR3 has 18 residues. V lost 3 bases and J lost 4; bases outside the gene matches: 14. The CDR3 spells CATSDQADRAGGPDTQYF. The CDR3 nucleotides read TGTGCCACCAGTGATCAAGCAGATAGGGCGGGAGGCCCAGATACGCAGTATTTT.

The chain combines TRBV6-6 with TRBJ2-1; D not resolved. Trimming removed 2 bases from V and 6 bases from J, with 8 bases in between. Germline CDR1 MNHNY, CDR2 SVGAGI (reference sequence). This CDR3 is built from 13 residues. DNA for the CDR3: TGTGCCAGCAGTTACCTAGGCGGCAATGAGCAGTTCTTC. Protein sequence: CASSYLGGNEQFF.

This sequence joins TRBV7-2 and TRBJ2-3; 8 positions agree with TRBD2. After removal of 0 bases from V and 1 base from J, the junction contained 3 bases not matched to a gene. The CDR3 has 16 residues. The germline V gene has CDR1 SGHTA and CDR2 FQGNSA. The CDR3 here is CASSLALAERTDTQYF. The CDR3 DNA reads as TGTGCCAGCAGCTTAGCACTAGCGGAACGCACAGATACGCAGTATTTT.

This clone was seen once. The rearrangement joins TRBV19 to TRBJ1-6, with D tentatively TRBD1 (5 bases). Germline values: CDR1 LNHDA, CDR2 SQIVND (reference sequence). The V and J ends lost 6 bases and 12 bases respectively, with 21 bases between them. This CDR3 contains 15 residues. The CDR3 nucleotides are TGTGCCAGTAGCGATAGCGGACACAGAGCATTACCCCTCCACTTT. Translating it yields CASSDSGHRALPLHF. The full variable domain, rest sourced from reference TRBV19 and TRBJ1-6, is DGGITQSPKYLFRKEGQNVTLSCEQNLNHDAMYWYRQDPGQGLRLIYYSQIVNDFQKGDIAEGYSVSREKKESFPLTVTSAQKNPTAFYLCASSDSGHRALPLHFGNGTRLTVT.

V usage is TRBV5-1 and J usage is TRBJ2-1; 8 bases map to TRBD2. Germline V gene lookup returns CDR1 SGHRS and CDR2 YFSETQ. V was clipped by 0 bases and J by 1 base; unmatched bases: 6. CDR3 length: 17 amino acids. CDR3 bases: TGCGCCAGCAGCTTGGCGGGGGGGTTCCCATCCTACAATGAGCAGTTCTTC. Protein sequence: CASSLAGGFPSYNEQFF.

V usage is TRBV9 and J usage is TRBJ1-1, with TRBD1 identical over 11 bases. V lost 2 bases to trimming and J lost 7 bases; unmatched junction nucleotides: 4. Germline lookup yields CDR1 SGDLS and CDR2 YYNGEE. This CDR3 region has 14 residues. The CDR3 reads CASSVFGTGGEAFF. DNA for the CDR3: TGTGCCAGCAGCGTTTTCGGGACAGGGGGTGAAGCTTTCTTT.

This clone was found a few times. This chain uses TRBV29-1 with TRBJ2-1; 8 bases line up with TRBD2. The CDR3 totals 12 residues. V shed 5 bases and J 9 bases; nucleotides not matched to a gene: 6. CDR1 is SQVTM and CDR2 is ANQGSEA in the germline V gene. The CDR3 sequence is CSVPGGPSEQFF. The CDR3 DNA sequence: TGCAGCGTTCCGGGGGGGCCCAGTGAGCAGTTCTTC.

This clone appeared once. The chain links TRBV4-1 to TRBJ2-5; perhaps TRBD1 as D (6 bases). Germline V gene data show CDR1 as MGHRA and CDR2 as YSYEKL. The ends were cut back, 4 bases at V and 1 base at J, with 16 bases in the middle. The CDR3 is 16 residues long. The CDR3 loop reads CASSPQGTVGQETQYF. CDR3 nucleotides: TGCGCCAGCAGCCCCCAGGGGACGGTGGGCCAAGAGACCCAGTACTTC.

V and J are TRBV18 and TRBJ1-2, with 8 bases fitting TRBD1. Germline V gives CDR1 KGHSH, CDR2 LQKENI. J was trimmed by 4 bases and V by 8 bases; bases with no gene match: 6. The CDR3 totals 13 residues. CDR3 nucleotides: TGTGCCAGCCAGGACAGGGTGGGCTATGGCTACACCTTC. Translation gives CASQDRVGYGYTF.

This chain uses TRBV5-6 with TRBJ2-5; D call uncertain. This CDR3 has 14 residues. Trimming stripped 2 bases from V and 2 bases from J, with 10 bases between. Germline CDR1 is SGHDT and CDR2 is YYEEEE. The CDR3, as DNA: TGTGCCAGCAGCTTCCTGGTCAGGCAAGAGACCCAGTACTTC. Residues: CASSFLVRQETQYF.

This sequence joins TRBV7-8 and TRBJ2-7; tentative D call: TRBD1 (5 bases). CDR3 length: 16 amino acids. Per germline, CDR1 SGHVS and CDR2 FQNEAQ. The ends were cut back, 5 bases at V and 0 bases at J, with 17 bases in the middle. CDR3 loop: CASSPWGVLSSYEQYF. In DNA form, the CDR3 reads TGTGCCAGCAGCCCCTGGGGCGTGCTCAGCTCCTACGAGCAGTACTTC. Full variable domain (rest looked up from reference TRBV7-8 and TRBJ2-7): GAGVSQSPRYKVAKRGQDVALRCDPISGHVSLFWYQQALGQGPEFLTYFQNEAQLDKSGLPSDRFFAERPEGSVSTLKIQRTQQEDSAVYLCASSPWGVLSSYEQYFGPGTRLTVT.

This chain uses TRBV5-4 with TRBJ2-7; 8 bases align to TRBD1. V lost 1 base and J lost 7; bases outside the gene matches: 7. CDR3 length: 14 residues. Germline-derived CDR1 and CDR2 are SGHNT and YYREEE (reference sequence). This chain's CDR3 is CASSLTGGTGEQYF. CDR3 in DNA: TGTGCCAGCAGCTTGACAGGGGGAACGGGGGAGCAGTACTTC.

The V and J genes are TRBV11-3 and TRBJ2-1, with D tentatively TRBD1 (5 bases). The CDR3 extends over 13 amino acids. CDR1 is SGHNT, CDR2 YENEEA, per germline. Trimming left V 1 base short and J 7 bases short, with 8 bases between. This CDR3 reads CASSLVGVNEQFF. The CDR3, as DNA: TGTGCCAGCAGCTTAGTAGGGGTTAATGAGCAGTTCTTC.

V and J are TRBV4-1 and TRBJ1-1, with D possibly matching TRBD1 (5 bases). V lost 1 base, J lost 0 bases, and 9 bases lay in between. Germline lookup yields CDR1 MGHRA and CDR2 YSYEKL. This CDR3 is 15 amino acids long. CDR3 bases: TGCGCCAGCAGCCAAGCGGGGGTAGTGAACACTGAAGCTTTCTTT. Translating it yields CASSQAGVVNTEAFF.

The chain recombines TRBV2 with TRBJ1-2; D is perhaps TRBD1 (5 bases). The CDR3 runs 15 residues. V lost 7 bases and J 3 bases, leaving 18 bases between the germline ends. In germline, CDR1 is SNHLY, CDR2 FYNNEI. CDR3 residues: CASKGPRDTYYGYTF. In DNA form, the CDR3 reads TGTGCCAGCAAGGGGCCTCGCGACACCTACTATGGCTACACCTTC.

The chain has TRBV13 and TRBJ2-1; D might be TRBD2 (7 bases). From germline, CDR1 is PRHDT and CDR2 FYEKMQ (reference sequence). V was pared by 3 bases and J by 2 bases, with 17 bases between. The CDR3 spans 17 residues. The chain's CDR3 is CASSFLVGGGTYNEQFF. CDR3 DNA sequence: TGTGCCAGCAGCTTCCTGGTTGGCGGGGGCACCTACAATGAGCAGTTCTTC.

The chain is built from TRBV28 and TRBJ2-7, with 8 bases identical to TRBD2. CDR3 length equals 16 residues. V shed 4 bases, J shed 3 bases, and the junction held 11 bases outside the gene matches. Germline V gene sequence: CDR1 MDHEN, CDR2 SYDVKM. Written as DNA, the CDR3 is TGTGCCAGCAGTTCCGAGGGACTAGGTTTGTACTACGAGCAGTACTTC. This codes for CASSSEGLGLYYEQYF.

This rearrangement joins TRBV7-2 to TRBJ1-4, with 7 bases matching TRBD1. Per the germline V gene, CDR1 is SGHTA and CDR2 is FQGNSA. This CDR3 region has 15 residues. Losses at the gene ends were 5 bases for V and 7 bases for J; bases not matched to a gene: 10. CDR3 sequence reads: CASSPTGTVGEKLFF. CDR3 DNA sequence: TGTGCCAGCAGCCCCACCGGGACAGTTGGTGAAAAACTGTTTTTT.

CDR3 sequence (DNA): TGTGCCATCAGTGAAACAGGGTTCGAGCAGTACTTC. Its translation: CAISETGFEQYF. The J gene is TRBJ2-7, the V gene TRBV10-3; TRBD1 is a possible D gene (6 bases). Germline V CDR1 and CDR2: ENHRY, SYGVKD. CDR3 length: 12 residues. V was shortened by 3 bases and J by 6 bases, with 9 bases between the two germline ends.

The CDR3 coding sequence is TGTGCCAGCAGTTTGAACAGGGGGTTGGGTGAAGCTTTCTTT. This sequence encodes CASSLNRGLGEAFF. V is TRBV6-5 and J is TRBJ1-1, with 8 positions matching TRBD1. Looked up from germline, CDR1 is MNHEY and CDR2 is SVGAGI. J lost 7 bases, V lost 4 bases, and 8 bases had no gene match. CDR3 length: 14 amino acids.

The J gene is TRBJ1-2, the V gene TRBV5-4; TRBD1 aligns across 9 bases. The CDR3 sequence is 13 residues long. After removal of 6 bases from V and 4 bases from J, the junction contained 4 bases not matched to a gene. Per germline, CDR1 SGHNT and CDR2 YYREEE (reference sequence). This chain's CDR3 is CASTRTGAYGYTF. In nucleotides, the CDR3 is TGTGCCAGCACCAGGACAGGGGCCTATGGCTACACCTTC. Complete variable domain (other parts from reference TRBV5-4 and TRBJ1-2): ETGVTQSPTHLIKTRGQQVTLRCSSQSGHNTVSWYQQALGQGPQFIFQYYREEENGRGNFPPRFSGLQFPNYSSELNVNALELDDSALYLCASTRTGAYGYTFGSGTRLTVV.

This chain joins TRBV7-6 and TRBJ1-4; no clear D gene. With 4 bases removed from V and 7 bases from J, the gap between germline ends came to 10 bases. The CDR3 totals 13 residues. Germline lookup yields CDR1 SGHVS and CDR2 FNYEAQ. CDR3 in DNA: TGTGCCAGCAGCTCCCGGGAGCCTGAAAAACTGTTTTTT. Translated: CASSSREPEKLFF.

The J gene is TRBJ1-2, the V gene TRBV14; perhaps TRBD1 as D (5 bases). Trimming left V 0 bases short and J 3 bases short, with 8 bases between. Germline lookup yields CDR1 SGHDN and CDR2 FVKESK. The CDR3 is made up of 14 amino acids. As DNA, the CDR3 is TGTGCCAGCAGCCAAGATCGGGGGGACTATGGCTACACCTTC. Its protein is CASSQDRGDYGYTF. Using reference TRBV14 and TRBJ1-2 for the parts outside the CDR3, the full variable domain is EAGVTQFPSHSVIEKGQTVTLRCDPISGHDNLYWYRRVMGKEIKFLLHFVKESKQDESGMPNNRFLAERTGGTYSTLKVQPAELEDSGVYFCASSQDRGDYGYTFGSGTRLTVV.

CDR3 region: CASSLGRGNEQFF. Written as DNA, the CDR3 is TGTGCCAGCAGTTTAGGTCGGGGAAATGAGCAGTTCTTC. The rearrangement uses TRBV12-3 or TRBV12-4 and TRBJ2-1, with D possibly TRBD2 on 5 matching bases. The CDR3 extends over 13 amino acids. Trimming cost V 1 base and J 7 bases, with 8 bases left between them.